Sequencing of this T cell receptor (beta chain) was carried out in a study of shared clonotypes between healthy human individuals. Looking at the study overall: Researchers assigned three CD4 naive, three CD4 memory, two CD8 naive and one CD8 memory plate to each donor.

Notes on this clone: Its target is not known.

The V end lost 5 bases, the J end lost 6 bases, and 19 bases lay between the germline ends. This CDR3 is built from 16 residues. Germline V gene sequence: CDR1 MDHEN, CDR2 SYDVKM. TCRdb's copy holds only in-frame clones and misses some; the assay was immunoSEQ multiplex PCR. In the table there are about 2.1 million clones, 90% to 95% of which are singletons. CD45RO-negative CD8 cells positively selected for CCR7 made up the naive population, which excluded terminally differentiated effector memory CD45RA+ cells. There were no recent acute infections or vaccinations among the donors, who were healthy HIV-negative adults. General study results and limits: Sharing across four donors was seen in roughly 5.2% of naive CD4 clonotypes. Rarefaction demonstrated incomplete sorted-subset sequencing despite large depth.

The chain combines TRBV28 with TRBJ2-2; D might be TRBD1 or TRBD2, each matching 5 bases. The receptor was derived from a man younger than 35 in good health. Some clones in this sample may be carry-over from other donors' samples. The sample was naive CD8+ T cells from PBMCs. CDR3 amino acids: CASSPYGAGGPGELFF. The CDR3 DNA follows: TGTGCCAGCAGTCCCTACGGGGCAGGCGGGCCCGGGGAGCTGTTTTTT.